This T cell receptor beta chain was sequenced for a study of a mutant IDH1 vaccine in newly diagnosed glioma. Sequencing used immunoSEQ multiplex PCR; TCRdb keeps in-frame clones, though not all of them. The sample contains 45,000 to 55,000 clones, around four fifths of which appear only once. Time point indicated: week 5, during vaccination. Doses consisted of 300 ug of mutant IDH1 20-mer peptide each, paired with topical imiquimod. As regards this clone: Its cognate antigen is unknown.

In germline, CDR1 is LGHNT, CDR2 FRNRAP. CDR3 length equals 11 residues. The V end was cut by 5 bases, the J end by 4 bases, with 0 bases between. The source is a woman aged 40 to 50 with glioma. Sample: PBMCs, taken from a glioma patient whose treatment included an IDH1 peptide vaccine. The V gene is TRBV12-5, the J gene TRBJ2-6; D is ambiguous. CDR3 region: CASGGANVLTF. Written as DNA, the CDR3 is TGTGCTAGTGGTGGGGCCAACGTCCTGACTTTC. The full variable domain, in which reference TRBV12-5 and TRBJ2-6 provide the parts outside the CDR3, is DARVTQTPRHKVTEMGQEVTMRCQPILGHNTVFWYRQTMMQGLELLAYFRNRAPLDDSGMPKDRFSAEMPDATLATLKIQPSEPRDSAVYFCASGGANVLTFGAGSRLTVL.